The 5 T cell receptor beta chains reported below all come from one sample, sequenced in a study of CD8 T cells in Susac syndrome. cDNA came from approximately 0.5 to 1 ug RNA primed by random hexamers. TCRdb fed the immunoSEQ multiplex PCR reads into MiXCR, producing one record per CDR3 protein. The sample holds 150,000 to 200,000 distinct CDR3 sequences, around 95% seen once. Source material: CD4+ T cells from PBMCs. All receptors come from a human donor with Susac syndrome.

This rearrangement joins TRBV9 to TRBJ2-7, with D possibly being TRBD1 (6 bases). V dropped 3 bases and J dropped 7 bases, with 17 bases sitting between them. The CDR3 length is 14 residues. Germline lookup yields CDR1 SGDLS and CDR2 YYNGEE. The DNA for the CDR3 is TGTGCCAGCAGCGGGCAAACAGGGTTCAGGGAGCAGTACTTC. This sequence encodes CASSGQTGFREQYF.

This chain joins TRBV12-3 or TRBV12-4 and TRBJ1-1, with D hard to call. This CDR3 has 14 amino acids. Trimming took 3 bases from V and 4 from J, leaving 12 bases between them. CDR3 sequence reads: CASSFDPGSTEAFF. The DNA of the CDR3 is TGTGCCAGCAGTTTTGACCCGGGATCCACTGAAGCTTTCTTT.

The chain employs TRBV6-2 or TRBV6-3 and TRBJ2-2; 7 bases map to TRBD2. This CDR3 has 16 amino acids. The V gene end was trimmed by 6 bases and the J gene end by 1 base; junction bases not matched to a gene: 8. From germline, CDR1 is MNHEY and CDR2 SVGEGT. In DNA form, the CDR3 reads TGTGCCAGCAGCCTGACCGGGACTAAGAACACCGGGGAGCTGTTTTTT. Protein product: CASSLTGTKNTGELFF.

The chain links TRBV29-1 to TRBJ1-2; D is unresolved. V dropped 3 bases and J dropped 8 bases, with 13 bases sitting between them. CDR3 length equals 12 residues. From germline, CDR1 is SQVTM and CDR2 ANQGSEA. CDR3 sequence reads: CSVEAGSRGYTF. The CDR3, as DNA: TGCAGCGTTGAGGCGGGGTCTCGGGGCTACACCTTC.

The CDR3, as DNA: TGCAGCGTCCAACTAGTTGGCACAGATACGCAGTATTTT. Translating gives CSVQLVGTDTQYF. This chain joins TRBV29-1 and TRBJ2-3; a possible D gene is TRBD2 (5 bases). This CDR3 contains 13 residues. V lost 6 bases, J lost 1 base, and 11 bases lay in between. The V gene's germline CDR1 is SQVTM and CDR2 ANQGSEA.